The clone carrying this T cell receptor (beta chain) appeared many times. This CDR3 comprises 14 residues. Trimming stripped 0 bases from V and 4 bases from J, with 8 bases between. Germline lookup yields CDR1 SGHRS and CDR2 YFSETQ. This entry comes from a study of read filtering for tumor transcriptome and immune sequencing. This library used roughly 430 ng RNA and molecular barcoded adaptors spanning alpha/delta and beta/gamma chains. TCRdb reprocessed the reads via MiXCR and lists one record per CDR3 protein. The data contain about 90,000 distinct CDR3 sequences, approximately 13% of them singletons.

The genes are TRBV5-1 and TRBJ1-5, with a weak D call TRBD1 (5 bases). Sequenced input: a population of CD138-negative cells sorted from bone marrow. The sequence was obtained from a donor aged 40 or over with multiple myeloma. This CDR3 reads CASSLENRNQPQHF. CDR3 DNA: TGCGCCAGCAGCTTGGAAAACAGGAATCAGCCCCAGCATTTT.